This passage covers 29 T cell receptor beta chains from one sample sequenced in a study of T cell repertoires in cytomegalovirus infection. TCRdb called the reads again in MiXCR, with one record for every CDR3 protein. The sample contains 450,000 to 600,000 distinct CDR3 sequences, 33% of which appear only once. These receptors lack a known antigen. The starting material was cultured PBMCs, obtained from culture after CMV antigen stimulation. The receptors originated from a human donor in good health (CMV status not recorded). Some clones in this sample may be carry-over from other donors' samples.

This clonotype was counted only a few times. V is TRBV28 and J is TRBJ2-1, with a possible D match to TRBD2 (6 bases). The CDR3 has 17 residues. V was clipped by 4 bases and J by 0 bases, with 16 bases between them. Germline V gene data show CDR1 as MDHEN and CDR2 as SYDVKM. As DNA, the CDR3 is TGTGCCAGCAGTTCGATTAGCGGAAGGTCCTCCTACAATGAGCAGTTCTTC. Translation gives CASSSISGRSSYNEQFF.

This clonotype was observed a handful of times. V gene TRBV7-7 combines with J gene TRBJ1-1; possible D gene TRBD1, 6 bases. V lost 2 bases to trimming and J lost 8 bases, with 12 bases between them. The CDR3 covers 13 residues. Germline loops: CDR1 SSHAT, CDR2 FNYEAQ (reference sequence). The CDR3 here is CASSLIEGGEAFF. The CDR3 nucleotides read TGTGCCAGCAGCTTAATTGAGGGGGGCGAAGCTTTCTTT.

The rearrangement joins TRBV18 to TRBJ2-7; 7 bases are a match to TRBD1. The CDR3 spans 14 residues. CDR1 KGHSH and CDR2 LQKENI come from the germline V gene. Trimming removed 6 bases from V and 2 bases from J; junction bases left unmatched: 7. In DNA, the CDR3 is TGTGCCAGCTCGCCTTGGGACAGTACCTACGAGCAGTACGTC. This codes for CASSPWDSTYEQYV.

The J gene is TRBJ1-6, the V gene TRBV7-2; D uncertain. The CDR3 runs to 16 residues. Germline CDR1 is SGHTA and CDR2 is FQGNSA. Trimming pared 1 base from V and 2 bases from J, leaving 9 bases between. The CDR3: CASSLGRSPYNSPLHF. CDR3 nucleotides: TGTGCCAGCAGCTTAGGGAGGAGCCCCTATAATTCACCCCTCCACTTT. The full variable domain, completed using reference TRBV7-2 and TRBJ1-6, is GAGVSQSPSNKVTEKGKDVELRCDPISGHTALYWYRQSLGQGLEFLIYFQGNSAPDKSGLPSDRFSAERTGGSVSTLTIQRTQQEDSAVYLCASSLGRSPYNSPLHFGNGTRLTVT.

The J gene is TRBJ2-1, the V gene TRBV7-9, with D maybe TRBD2 (5 bases). With 11 bases removed from V and 2 bases from J, the gap between germline ends came to 16 bases. This CDR3 is 14 amino acids long. Germline assignment: CDR1 SEHNR and CDR2 FQNEAQ (reference sequence). The CDR3 reads CAPGEGATYNEQFF. CDR3 sequence (DNA): TGTGCCCCGGGTGAGGGAGCAACCTACAATGAGCAGTTCTTC.

This clonotype was seen a few times. The genes are TRBV6-5 and TRBJ2-3, with unresolved D. Germline-derived CDR1 and CDR2 are MNHEY and SVGAGI. The V end was cut by 2 bases, the J end by 1 base, with 10 bases between. The CDR3 extends over 15 amino acids. CDR3 region: CASSYQGIGTDTQYF. CDR3 DNA sequence: TGTGCCAGCAGTTACCAAGGCATTGGCACAGATACGCAGTATTTT.

This clonotype was detected a few times. This chain links TRBV3-1 with TRBJ1-5; D uncertain. Germline V gives CDR1 LGHDT, CDR2 YNNKEL (reference sequence). The CDR3 is made up of 15 amino acids. Trimming stripped 4 bases from V and 4 bases from J, with 14 bases between. CDR3 in amino acids: CASSPVLDQNQPQHF. CDR3 nucleotides: TGTGCCAGCAGCCCCGTCTTAGACCAGAATCAGCCCCAGCATTTT.

The V and J genes are TRBV19 and TRBJ2-6; D is unclear. The V and J ends lost 2 bases and 3 bases respectively, with 2 bases between them. The CDR3 extends over 13 amino acids. CDR1 and CDR2 (germline): LNHDA, SQIVND (reference sequence). Here the CDR3 DNA reads TGTGCCAGTAGTATACATGGGGCCAACGTCCTGACTTTC. Encoded protein: CASSIHGANVLTF.

The chain carries TRBV6-6 and TRBJ2-3; 8 bases align to TRBD2. The CDR3 spans 13 residues. Germline-derived CDR1 and CDR2 are MNHNY and SVGAGI (reference sequence). The junction had 6 bases not matched to a gene; V was cut back by 6 bases and J by 7 bases. The CDR3 DNA follows: TGTGCCAGCAGCCAAGCGGGAGAAAATACGCAGTATTTT. It specifies CASSQAGENTQYF.

The chain recombines TRBV27 with TRBJ1-5, with D possibly TRBD1 on 5 matching bases. The germline V gene has CDR1 MNHEY and CDR2 SMNVEV (reference sequence). V shed 3 bases and J shed 7 bases, with 13 bases lying between them. The CDR3 totals 14 residues. The CDR3 DNA reads as TGTGCCAGCAGTTTTTCGGGGGTAGGGCAGCCCCAGCATTTT. It translates to CASSFSGVGQPQHF.

V is TRBV7-8 and J is TRBJ1-5, with 8 nucleotides matching TRBD1. The germline gives CDR1 SGHVS, CDR2 FQNEAQ. V shed 0 bases, J shed 3 bases, and the junction held 7 bases outside the gene matches. The CDR3 consists of 17 residues. The CDR3 coding sequence is TGTGCCAGCAGCTTAGCTGGGGGACAGGTACCCAATCAGCCCCAGCATTTT. Translating it yields CASSLAGGQVPNQPQHF.

The chain recombines TRBV7-9 with TRBJ2-6; no reliable D call. The CDR3 spans 16 residues. Trimming took 5 bases from V and 0 from J, leaving 11 bases between them. Germline V gene sequence: CDR1 SEHNR, CDR2 FQNEAQ (reference sequence). The CDR3 DNA is TGTGCCAGCAGCCACGGGTCCAGCTCTGGGGCCAACGTCCTGACTTTC. It encodes CASSHGSSSGANVLTF.

This clonotype showed up just a few times. V gene TRBV11-2 combines with J gene TRBJ2-4; possible D gene TRBD1, 5 bases. Germline V gene data show CDR1 as SGHAT and CDR2 as FQNNGV. The CDR3 totals 15 residues. Trimming removed 0 bases from V and 0 bases from J, with 6 bases in between. DNA for the CDR3: TGTGCCAGCAGCTTAGAGGGGCTAGCCAAAAACATTCAGTACTTC. This codes for CASSLEGLAKNIQYF.

In this sample, this clonotype turned up a few times. CDR3 in amino acids: CASSYSISQNSYEQYV. The CDR3 DNA is TGTGCCAGCAGTTACTCGATCAGTCAGAACTCCTACGAGCAGTACGTC. The chain is built from TRBV6-2 or TRBV6-3 and TRBJ2-7; D is unresolved. Germline V gene sequence: CDR1 MNHEY, CDR2 SVGEGT. The CDR3 has 16 residues. V was cut by 0 bases and J by 0 bases, with 12 bases left in between.

The CDR3 is CASSLDGDHEQYV. In DNA, the CDR3 is TGTGCCAGCAGCTTAGACGGTGACCACGAGCAGTACGTC. The V call is TRBV7-9, the J call TRBJ2-7; the D is unclear. V lost 1 base, J lost 5 bases, and 9 bases lay in between. The germline V gene encodes CDR1 SEHNR and CDR2 FQNEAQ (reference sequence). The CDR3 length is 13 residues.

The rearrangement uses TRBV5-5 and TRBJ2-7, with TRBD2 as a possible D gene (6 bases). The CDR3 sequence is 17 residues long. Trimming took 0 bases from V and 3 from J, leaving 19 bases between them. Germline V CDR1 and CDR2: SGHKS, YYEKEE (reference sequence). The CDR3 protein is CASSLEHGSLRFYEQYF. The CDR3 DNA reads as TGTGCCAGCAGCTTGGAACACGGGAGCCTAAGATTCTACGAGCAGTACTTC.

The gene calls are TRBV19 and TRBJ2-5; 10 bases fit TRBD1. This CDR3 contains 15 residues. In germline, CDR1 is LNHDA, CDR2 SQIVND (reference sequence). Trimming removed 7 bases from V and 4 bases from J; junction bases left unmatched: 9. CDR3: CASTPGQGNLETQYF. CDR3 bases: TGTGCCAGTACTCCGGGACAGGGGAATTTAGAGACCCAGTACTTC.

The chain carries TRBV7-6 and TRBJ1-3, with 8 positions matching TRBD1. CDR1 and CDR2 (germline): SGHVS, FNYEAQ. V shed 5 bases and J 0 bases; nucleotides not matched to a gene: 18. CDR3 length: 20 residues. Here the CDR3 reads CASSGGGRTGHHYSGNTIYF. The CDR3 nucleotides read TGTGCCAGCAGCGGGGGCGGCCGGACAGGGCACCATTACTCTGGAAACACCATATATTTT.

This clonotype turned up a few times. The rearrangement links TRBV12-3 or TRBV12-4 to TRBJ2-3, with a tentative D call TRBD2 (5 bases). V shed 7 bases and J shed 2 bases, with 13 bases lying between them. The length of the CDR3 is 14 residues. CDR3 bases: TGTGCCAGCAAAAGGACTTGGATCACAGATACGCAGTATTTT. Translated: CASKRTWITDTQYF.

There are many counts of this clonotype. This chain uses TRBV7-2 with TRBJ2-3; D is perhaps TRBD1 (6 bases). Germline assignment: CDR1 SGHTA and CDR2 FQGNSA. The CDR3 loop spans 13 amino acids. V was shortened by 5 bases and J by 10 bases, with 16 bases between the two germline ends. CDR3 DNA sequence: TGTGCCAGCAGCCCAGGGGTTCCTCAATCGCAGTATTTT. The encoded protein is CASSPGVPQSQYF.

In its sample, this clonotype was seen many times. This chain links TRBV7-2 with TRBJ2-3, with D unclear. The CDR3 is 14 amino acids. Germline V gene lookup returns CDR1 SGHTA and CDR2 FQGNSA. V lost 1 base to trimming and J lost 0 bases, with 5 bases between them. The CDR3 sequence: CASSLDRSTDTQYF. CDR3 bases: TGTGCCAGCAGCTTAGATCGAAGCACAGATACGCAGTATTTT.

The chain combines TRBV7-6 with TRBJ2-1, with D perhaps assigned TRBD1 or TRBD2 (6 bases each). The CDR3 totals 15 residues. Germline V gene lookup returns CDR1 SGHVS and CDR2 FNYEAQ. With 0 bases removed from V and 7 bases from J, the gap between germline ends came to 13 bases. CDR3 region: CASSLALSGANEQFF. The CDR3 nucleotides are TGTGCCAGCAGCTTAGCTCTGTCGGGGGCGAATGAGCAGTTCTTC.

This clonotype has at least ten counts. The V and J genes are TRBV7-8 and TRBJ1-1; D ambiguous. This CDR3 region has 15 residues. Trimming stripped 4 bases from V and 6 bases from J, with 18 bases between. Germline CDR1 reads SGHVS; CDR2 reads FQNEAQ. CDR3 sequence (DNA): TGTGCCAGCAGCTCCGTTGCTTCGTCGAAATCTGAAGCTTTCTTT. Encoded protein: CASSSVASSKSEAFF.

This clonotype was counted only a few times. The chain combines TRBV7-2 with TRBJ2-1; no firm D call. Between the trimmed V and J ends, which lost 1 base and 12 bases, there was a span of 10 bases. CDR1 is SGHTA, CDR2 FQGNSA, per germline. This CDR3 region has 12 residues. The CDR3, as DNA: TGTGCCAGCAGCTTAGAGGCTAGGCGGCAGTTCTTC. This translates into CASSLEARRQFF.

The chain carries TRBV7-7 and TRBJ2-1; perhaps TRBD2 as D (6 bases). Trimming pared 5 bases from V and 3 bases from J, leaving 20 bases between. The germline gives CDR1 SSHAT, CDR2 FNYEAQ (reference sequence). The CDR3 is made up of 17 amino acids. In DNA form, the CDR3 reads TGTGCCAGCAGCCCCCCCCACTGGCGGGAAAACTACAATGAGCAGTTCTTC. Amino acid sequence: CASSPPHWRENYNEQFF.

The chain joins TRBV19 to TRBJ2-1; 10 positions match TRBD1. Germline V gene lookup returns CDR1 LNHDA and CDR2 SQIVND (reference sequence). V trimming: 7 bases; J trimming: 4 bases; junction bases outside the gene matches: 13. The CDR3 has 17 residues. CDR3 sequence (DNA): TGTGCCAGTACCAATCCCATGGGGACAGGGGTTTACAATGAGCAGTTCTTC. Translating it yields CASTNPMGTGVYNEQFF.

This chain uses TRBV7-2 with TRBJ2-5, with a possible D match to TRBD2 (6 bases). CDR1 is SGHTA, CDR2 FQGNSA, per germline. This CDR3 is built from 15 residues. V was clipped by 0 bases and J by 5 bases, with 13 bases between them. The CDR3 region is CASSLAGERGETQYF. DNA of the CDR3: TGTGCCAGCAGCTTAGCGGGAGAACGGGGGGAGACCCAGTACTTC.

This clonotype was counted only a few times. This chain links TRBV5-4 with TRBJ2-5; D gene uncertain. The ends were cut back, 2 bases at V and 3 bases at J, with 8 bases in the middle. The CDR3 sequence is 13 residues long. CDR1 and CDR2 from the germline V gene are SGHNT and YYREEE (reference sequence). The CDR3 DNA sequence: TGTGCCAGCAGCTTCCCCGCGAAAGAGACCCAGTACTTC. Residues: CASSFPAKETQYF.

Here the CDR3 reads CASSRTGGAGNTIYF. The CDR3 DNA sequence: TGTGCCAGCAGCCGGACAGGGGGAGCAGGAAACACCATATATTTT. V and J are TRBV12-3 or TRBV12-4 and TRBJ1-3; TRBD1 matches at 10 bases. The CDR3 covers 15 residues. Germline trimming cut 6 bases from V and 4 bases from J; bases unmatched to any gene: 6.